The T cell receptor (beta chain) described here comes from a study of vaccination and CD4 T cells after COVID-19. The study sequenced cultured CD4+ T cell DNA using the Oncomine TCR Beta short-read assay. It was cultured CD4+ T cells from which genomic DNA was extracted. TCRdb itself ran the PCR reads through MiXCR, one entry per CDR3 protein. The sample includes roughly 17,000 distinct CDR3 sequences, less than 65% of them seen just once. The CDR3 length is 12 residues. V was pared by 5 bases and J by 0 bases, with 4 bases between. The germline CDR1 and CDR2 sequences are MNHNS and SASEGT. Comment on this clonotype: Its antigen is unidentified.

Described treatment: roughly 10-day PBMC culture with coronavirus spike peptide pools or control peptides (ViraFEST assay). Expanded clonotypes were found by TCR sequencing after peptide-pool stimulation (ViraFEST). This chain connects TRBV6-1 to TRBJ1-1; no firm D call. Source material: CD4+ T cells from blood, cultured in vitro. This clonotype was obtained from a human donor who had recovered from COVID-19. This CDR3 reads CASSHMNTEAFF. Written as DNA, the CDR3 is TGTGCCAGCAGTCACATGAACACTGAAGCTTTCTTT.